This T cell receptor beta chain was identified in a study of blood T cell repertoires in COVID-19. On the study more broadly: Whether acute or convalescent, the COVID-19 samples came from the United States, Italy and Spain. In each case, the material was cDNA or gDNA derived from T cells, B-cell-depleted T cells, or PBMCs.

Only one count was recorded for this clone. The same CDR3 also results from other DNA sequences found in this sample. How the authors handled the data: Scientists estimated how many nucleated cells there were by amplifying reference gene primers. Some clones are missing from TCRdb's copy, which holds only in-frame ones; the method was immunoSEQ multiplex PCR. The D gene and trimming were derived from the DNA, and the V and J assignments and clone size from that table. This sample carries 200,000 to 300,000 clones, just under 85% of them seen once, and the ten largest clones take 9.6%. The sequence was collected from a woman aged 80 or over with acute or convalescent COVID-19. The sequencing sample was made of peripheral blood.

The CDR3: CASSLAAGGTEAFF. The CDR3 bases are TGCGCCAGCAGCTTGGCCGCGGGGGGAACTGAAGCTTTCTTT. The V and J genes are TRBV5-1 and TRBJ1-1; tentatively, D is TRBD1 (5 bases). The V end lost 0 bases, the J end lost 5 bases, and 11 bases lay between the germline ends. The CDR3 has 14 residues. Germline V gene data show CDR1 as SGHRS and CDR2 as YFSETQ.